This T cell receptor beta chain was recovered during a study of OX40 agonist ivuxolimab in advanced cancers. Study background: From roughly 20 to 90 years was the age range, with a mean of 60 years, and nearly 85% were male. Findings of the study overall: Nonresponders included some who also had low normalized T-cell clonal expansion. Both CD4+ and CD8+ T cell populations in blood had undergone clonal expansion by week 6 at 0.1 to 3.0 mg/kg.

V lost 4 bases and J lost 4; bases outside the gene matches: 11. Germline V gene lookup returns CDR1 MNHEY and CDR2 SMNVEV (reference sequence). The CDR3 length is 17 residues. Sequencing used immunoSEQ multiplex PCR; TCRdb keeps in-frame clones, though not all of them. Found here are about 43,000 clones, 80% of them singletons; the top ten hold 3.5% to 5%. By share of the sample, this clone is medium-sized. Its antigen remains unidentified. The rearrangement links TRBV27 to TRBJ2-2; 8 bases are shared with TRBD1. The TCR sequence derives from an adult with an advanced solid tumor such as melanoma, head and neck, liver or kidney cancer. The starting material was CD4+ or CD8+ T cells sorted from blood, obtained in a trial of the OX40 agonist ivuxolimab. The DNA of the CDR3 is TGTGCCAGCAGTTCTAACAGACAGGGGATAGGCACCGGGGAGCTGTTTTTT. It yields the protein CASSSNRQGIGTGELFF.